This T cell receptor beta chain came from a study of shared clonotypes between healthy human individuals. This CDR3 region has 14 residues. Germline lookup yields CDR1 GTSNPN and CDR2 SVGIG (reference sequence). The V and J ends lost 5 bases and 4 bases respectively, with 15 bases between them. Profiling relied on immunoSEQ multiplex PCR, and the TCRdb table lists in-frame clones only, not all of them. The table lists about 480,000 clones, about four fifths of them singletons. The sequenced sample was PBMCs. The sequence derives from a woman aged 40 to 55 in good health. Some clones in this sample may be carry-over from other donors' samples. The V call is TRBV30, the J call TRBJ1-5; a possible D gene is TRBD1 (5 bases). As DNA, the CDR3 is TGTGCCTGGGGAGGGGTTGGAGGTAATCAGCCCCAGCATTTT. This translates into CAWGGVGGNQPQHF. The full variable domain, with the rest looked up from reference TRBV30 and TRBJ1-5, is SQTIHQWPATLVQPVGSPLSLECTVEGTSNPNLYWYRQAAGRGLQLLFYSVGIGQISSEVPQNLSASRPQDRQFILSSKKLLLSDSGFYLCAWGGVGGNQPQHFGDGTRLSIL.